The clone carrying this TCR beta chain came up a few times. Using its own MiXCR run on the 5' RACE reads, TCRdb lists one record per CDR3 protein. This sample yields about 320,000 distinct CDR3 sequences, of which around 4.3% are seen a single time; 19% belongs to the top ten. The entry originates in a study of T cells after yellow fever vaccination. Looking at the study overall: In the case of low-cell-number fractions, SMART-Seq v4 Ultra Low Input was used for preparation.

Germline-derived CDR1 and CDR2 are SEHNR and FQNEAQ (reference sequence). The ends lost 6 bases at V and 8 bases at J; junction bases unmatched: 9. This CDR3 has 13 amino acids. The chain combines TRBV7-9 with TRBJ1-2; 7 bases align to TRBD1. The sequenced sample was PBMCs, obtained 15 days after the yellow fever booster vaccination. The source of this sequence is a man aged 18 to 29 who received the YFV17D yellow fever vaccine. Written as DNA, the CDR3 is TGTGCCAGCAGACCTACAGGGGTGGAGGGCTACACCTTC. Translating it yields CASRPTGVEGYTF.